The 19 T cell receptor beta chains given below trace back to one sample, sequenced in a study of prognosis after radiotherapy for stage I lung cancer. From genomic DNA, two-round multiplex PCR was used to amplify TCR beta CDR3. First-round PCR employed TRBV- and TRBJ-specific primers for each gene. Using its own MiXCR run on the multiplex PCR reads, TCRdb lists one record per CDR3 protein. The sample shows around 25,000 distinct CDR3 sequences, 36% of them seen only once. The sequenced sample was PBMCs, obtained before or after stereotactic body radiation therapy (not recorded which). The receptor set was obtained from a donor at least 50 years old with non-small cell lung cancer.

A single count supports this clonotype. The V and J genes are TRBV7-9 and TRBJ2-1, with 12 bases aligning to TRBD2. V lost 5 bases to trimming and J lost 5 bases; unmatched junction nucleotides: 1. This CDR3 has 14 residues. Germline V gives CDR1 SEHNR, CDR2 FQNEAQ (reference sequence). The CDR3 here is CASSRLAGDNEQFF. The CDR3, as DNA: TGTGCCAGCAGCCGACTAGCGGGAGACAATGAGCAGTTCTTC.

There are many counts of this clonotype. The chain joins TRBV7-2 to TRBJ2-7; D ambiguous. Trimming shortened V by 1 base and J by 0 bases, and 4 bases separated the two germline ends. Looked up from germline, CDR1 is SGHTA and CDR2 is FQGNSA. The CDR3 length is 13 residues. The CDR3 nucleotides are TGTGCCAGCAGCTTAGGACACTCCTACGAGCAGTACTTC. Translation: CASSLGHSYEQYF.

This clonotype was observed a single time. CDR3: CASSRTSGSFAGELFF. CDR3 nucleotides: TGTGCCAGCAGCCGGACTAGCGGGAGTTTCGCCGGGGAGCTGTTTTTT. V and J are TRBV11-3 and TRBJ2-2; TRBD2 agrees at 13 bases. Unmatched junction bases numbered 6, after V lost 5 bases and J lost 6 bases. CDR1 and CDR2 from the germline V gene are SGHNT and YENEEA. The CDR3 spans 16 residues.

This chain links TRBV10-3 with TRBJ1-1, with D hard to call. The CDR3 runs 14 residues. Germline V CDR1 and CDR2: ENHRY, SYGVKD. V shed 3 bases and J shed 6 bases, with 14 bases lying between them. Here the CDR3 reads CAISDRAQGAEAFF. The CDR3 DNA reads TGTGCCATCAGTGATCGAGCCCAAGGCGCTGAAGCTTTCTTT.

Comments on this clonotype: One end of the junction varies from germline; a read error may be responsible. The chain carries TRBV6-2 or TRBV6-3 and TRBJ2-7; no clear D. This CDR3 is built from 13 residues. Germline V CDR1 and CDR2: MNHEY, SVGEGT. The CDR3 DNA reads TGTGCCAGCACCCGCGGACCGTCCTACGATCAGTATTTC. The encoded protein is CASTRGPSYDQYF.

This clonotype was seen more than once but under ten times. Possible read error: a much larger clone is one base away. The chain uses TRBV6-2 or TRBV6-3 and TRBJ1-4, with 7 nucleotides matching TRBD1. The CDR3 extends over 16 amino acids. With V trimmed by 5 bases and J by 7 bases, 13 bases remained unmatched. CDR1 and CDR2 (germline): MNHEY, SVGEGT. The CDR3: CASSDPVKGAFEKLFF. The CDR3 DNA reads TGTGCCAGCAGTGACCCGGTGAAGGGGGCGTTTGAAAAACTGTTTTTT.

Of note for this clonotype: With a far larger clone one base away, a read error is the likely cause. This CDR3 fails to terminate in the conserved phenylalanine or tryptophan, so it likely reflects a read error. The V and J genes are TRBV6-9 and TRBJ1-1, with D unclear. Trimming shortened V by 3 bases and J by 5 bases, and 10 bases separated the two germline ends. This CDR3 region has 13 residues. Looked up from germline, CDR1 is MNHGY and CDR2 is SVAAGI. The CDR3 here is CASSYGGFTEAFS. The CDR3 DNA sequence: TGTGCCAGCAGTTACGGAGGGTTTACTGAAGCTTTCTCT.

At least ten counts were recorded for this clonotype. The chain is built from TRBV7-9 and TRBJ2-3, with D hard to call. CDR3 size: 16 residues. The V end was cut by 3 bases, the J end by 1 base, with 14 bases between. The germline CDR1 and CDR2 sequences are SEHNR and FQNEAQ (reference sequence). CDR3 sequence: CASSFHLTARTDTQYF. CDR3 nucleotides: TGTGCCAGCAGCTTCCACCTGACTGCACGCACAGATACGCAGTATTTT.

For this clonotype: It may be a read error: a sequence one base away is much more abundant. This sequence joins TRBV4-1 and TRBJ1-2; no reliable D call. CDR3 length: 11 residues. Germline CDR1 and CDR2: MGHRA and YSYEKL. CDR3 amino acids: CTSSQDRGYTF. In nucleotides, the CDR3 is TGCACCAGCAGCCAAGATCGAGGCTACACCTTC.

The table lists this clonotype with many counts. Being one base from a much bigger clone, this may be a read error. This rearrangement joins TRBV12-3 or TRBV12-4 to TRBJ2-1; no firm D call. The CDR3 is 14 amino acids. The V gene lost 5 bases and the J gene lost 5 bases, with 13 bases spanning the gap. The CDR3 loop reads CASSPRCHNNEQFF. Here the CDR3 DNA reads TGTGCCAGCAGTCCCAGGTGCCACAACAATGAGCAGTTCTTC.

This clonotype was detected ten times or more. The genes are TRBV11-3 and TRBJ2-5, with D perhaps TRBD2 (6 bases). From germline, CDR1 is SGHNT and CDR2 YENEEA. There are 14 residues in the CDR3. V was cut by 1 base and J by 4 bases, with 10 bases left in between. The CDR3: CASSLGGVAETQYF. The CDR3 DNA follows: TGTGCCAGCAGCTTAGGGGGGGTGGCAGAGACCCAGTACTTC. The entire variable domain, with the rest obtained from reference TRBV11-3 and TRBJ2-5, is as follows: EAGVVQSPRYKIIEKKQPVAFWCNPISGHNTLYWYLQNLGQGPELLIRYENEEAVDDSQLPKDRFSAERLKGVDSTLKIQPAELGDSAVYLCASSLGGVAETQYFGPGTRLLVL.

Many counts were recorded for this clonotype. The chain couples TRBV30 to TRBJ1-1; D gene unclear. Per the germline V gene, CDR1 is GTSNPN and CDR2 is SVGIG (reference sequence). Trimming left V 3 bases short and J 5 bases short, with 19 bases between. The CDR3 contains 15 residues. This CDR3 reads CAWREKTGRQTEAFF. Written as DNA, the CDR3 is TGTGCCTGGAGGGAAAAAACCGGGAGGCAGACTGAAGCTTTCTTT.

At least ten counts were recorded for this clonotype. The chain couples TRBV7-9 to TRBJ1-4; D not resolved. CDR1 and CDR2 from the germline V gene are SEHNR and FQNEAQ (reference sequence). The CDR3 is 13 residues long. Trimming cost V 1 base and J 7 bases, with 7 bases left between them. The CDR3 nucleotides are TGTGCCAGCAGCTTAGTTTTGGGTGAAAAACTGTTTTTT. Translating gives CASSLVLGEKLFF.

This clonotype was observed many times. The CDR3 DNA is TGTGCCAGCTCAATGACAGTTGGTGAAAAACTGTTTTTT. This encodes CASSMTVGEKLFF. The chain uses TRBV18 and TRBJ1-4; D perhaps matches TRBD1 (5 bases). The CDR3 is made up of 13 amino acids. The germline V gene has CDR1 KGHSH and CDR2 LQKENI. The V and J ends lost 5 bases and 7 bases respectively, with 11 bases between them.

The table lists this clonotype with many counts. The gene calls are TRBV7-9 and TRBJ1-6; 8 bases match TRBD1. After removal of 6 bases from V and 7 bases from J, the junction contained 5 bases not matched to a gene. Germline CDR1 reads SEHNR; CDR2 reads FQNEAQ (reference sequence). CDR3 length equals 14 residues. Here the CDR3 DNA reads TGTGCCAGCAGGACGACAGGGGTGAATTCACCCCTCCACTTT. It codes for CASRTTGVNSPLHF.

The chain uses TRBV20-1 and TRBJ1-2, with 8 bases lining up with TRBD1. Trimming took 5 bases from V and 4 from J; bases not matched to a gene: 6. The CDR3 length is 13 residues. CDR1 DFQATT and CDR2 SNEGSKA come from the germline V gene (reference sequence). The CDR3 reads CSARPGGGYGYTF. The CDR3 DNA follows: TGCAGTGCTCGACCAGGGGGCGGCTATGGCTACACCTTC.

Turning to this clonotype: It may be a read error: a sequence one base away is much more abundant. The genes are TRBV20-1 and TRBJ2-7; D is uncertain. V lost 4 bases, J lost 3 bases, and 16 bases lay in between. Looked up from germline, CDR1 is DFQATT and CDR2 is SNEGSKA (reference sequence). The CDR3 contains 14 residues. The CDR3 is CSAKHPSGNYEQYF. As DNA, the CDR3 is TGCAGTGCTAAGCACCCTAGTGGAAACTACGAGCAGTACTTC.

A word on this clonotype: A much bigger clone sits one base away, suggesting this may be a read error. CDR3 DNA sequence: TGTGCCAGCAGCTTGGGACTATCGGGTTATTTT. Protein product: CASSLGLSGYF. The chain has TRBV7-9 and TRBJ2-3; 7 nucleotides match TRBD2. The V segment lost 3 bases and the J segment 15 bases; nucleotides outside the gene matches: 6. From germline, CDR1 is SEHNR and CDR2 FQNEAQ (reference sequence). The CDR3 totals 11 residues.

Remarks on this clonotype: Since a far larger clone is one base different, this is likely a read error. The missing conserved phenylalanine or tryptophan at the end of this CDR3 makes a read error likely. No DNA is shown, since the ends of the CDR3 on it are uncertain; the CDR3 is the one TCRdb lists. The chain carries TRBV6-9 and TRBJ2-7; the DNA was not compared with TRBD1, the D call given in the table. The CDR3 numbers 11 amino acids, ends counted. Germline-derived CDR1 and CDR2 are MNHGY and SVAAGI. This chain's CDR3 is CASSYLGTSYS.